The sequence of this T cell receptor beta chain was determined in a study of T cell responses to AZD1222 COVID-19 vaccine. The study, taken as a whole, reports: Spike-wide vaccine-associated CD4 TCRs dominated at 160-218 and 743-854. Most donors were white British, females outnumbered males, and clonal diversity was possibly underestimated. Increases in Spike-specific TCR breadth and depth were seen after two AZD1222 doses.

The V gene's germline CDR1 is KGHSH and CDR2 LQKENI. V lost 3 bases and J 1 base, leaving 9 bases between the germline ends. The CDR3 consists of 14 residues. TCRdb keeps only in-frame clones here, not all; method: immunoSEQ multiplex PCR. This repertoire shows around 130,000 clones, over 90% found once; its top ten account for 4.5% to 6%. About this clone itself: The target antigen is unknown.

The V and J genes are TRBV18 and TRBJ1-1; the D is unclear. The clonotype originates from an adult in good health. The input for sequencing was peripheral blood, taken on day 0 of AZD1222 vaccination. Written as DNA, the CDR3 is TGTGCCAGCTCACCCCGACCCGGGAACACTGAAGCTTTCTTT. It yields the protein CASSPRPGNTEAFF.